The clone carrying this T cell receptor beta chain came up a few times. Its cognate antigen is unknown. TCR beta CDR3 region amplification was performed from RNA transcripts. First-round RT-PCR with HTBI primers amplified the TCR CDR3 region. TCRdb reanalysed the multiplex PCR reads using MiXCR and keeps one entry per CDR3 protein. Altogether approximately 560,000 distinct CDR3 sequences are present, 15% to 18% being singletons, with the ten largest covering less than 9.5%. These data come from a study of T cells in Graves' hyperthyroidism and ophthalmopathy. The study's findings and limits: Ophthalmopathy was told apart from stable hyperthyroidism by a 13 V-J model.

Uncontrolled infection, other autoimmune disease, pregnancy and lactation each barred patients from inclusion. The germline gives CDR1 MGHRA, CDR2 YSYEKL. V lost 3 bases and J lost 7; bases outside the gene matches: 6. CDR3 length equals 13 residues. The rearrangement joins TRBV4-1 to TRBJ2-7, with 7 bases matching TRBD1. The origin of this receptor is a woman in her thirties with Graves' hyperthyroidism. The specimen sequenced was blood. The CDR3 reads CASSQTGSQEQYF. Here the CDR3 DNA reads TGCGCCAGCAGCCAGACAGGGTCTCAAGAGCAGTACTTC.